These 2 T cell receptor beta chains originate from one sample sequenced in a study of T cells expressing NK-cell markers. TCRdb reanalyzed the 5' RACE reads and collapses them to one entry per CDR3 protein, without DNA. The table lists about 460,000 distinct CDR3 sequences. Sequencing used blood T cells: a sorted CD56 or NKG2C T cell subset, CD4+ or CD8+ T cells, or bulk PBMC T cells (not recorded which). The receptors come from a woman in her 50s in good health.

The gene calls are TRBV4-2 and TRBJ2-2; checking the TCRdb D call of TRBD2 is not possible without DNA. The CDR3 spans 18 residues. Germline CDR1 LGHNA, CDR2 YNFKEQ. This CDR3 is CASSQASPSGANTGELFF.

V and J are TRBV28 and TRBJ2-3; lacking DNA, the TRBD2 call made by TCRdb goes unchecked. The germline CDR1 and CDR2 sequences are MDHEN and SYDVKM. The CDR3 extends over 15 amino acids. CDR3 loop: CASSLAGKTTDTQYF.